One T cell receptor (beta chain) is described in this entry. The antigen is not known. Through template switching, a universal primer site was introduced, and the cDNA contained unique molecular identifiers. MiXCR was run by TCRdb on the 5' RACE reads, yielding one entry per CDR3 protein. The sample has around 490,000 distinct CDR3 sequences; roughly an eighth are singletons. This sample was taken from a study of identical twins. Study-wide findings and caveats: There is a chance that invariant MAIT and iNKT cells partially muddied zero-insertion analyses. Beta clonotypes that were abundant in cord blood contained fewer insertions, a pattern absent from memory repertoires.

V was trimmed by 1 base and J by 5 bases, leaving 12 bases between them. CDR1 and CDR2 from the germline V gene are LGHNA and YSLEER. The CDR3 is 15 residues long. The same specimen was also included in a second study, on yellow fever vaccine responses in identical twins.

The source is a woman under 30 in good health. This rearrangement joins TRBV4-3 to TRBJ2-1; tentative D call: TRBD1 (5 bases). Material for sequencing was CD4+ T cells sorted from blood. CDR3 nucleotides: TGCGCCAGCAGCCAAGGGGGCGGCCTAGACAATGAGCAGTTCTTC. It is translated as CASSQGGGLDNEQFF.